Below are 5 T cell receptor beta chains sequenced from a single sample in a study of cytomegalovirus exposure and HLA in healthy donors. Using immunoSEQ multiplex PCR, the repertoire was profiled, and TCRdb retains in-frame clones only, with some absent. The sample records about 270,000 clones, 65% to 90% being singletons. Sequenced sample: PBMCs. Receptor source: a woman aged 18 to 35 in good health and CMV-seronegative.

This clone was seen only once. This sequence joins TRBV27 and TRBJ1-1; 8 positions agree with TRBD1. Trimming at V came to 8 bases and at J to 1 base, leaving 9 bases not matched to a gene. The CDR3 is made up of 15 amino acids. CDR1 is MNHEY and CDR2 is SMNVEV in the germline V gene (reference sequence). CDR3 in DNA: TGTGCCAGCTTGGACAGGGAAGGGGCGAACACTGAAGCTTTCTTT. Encoded protein: CASLDREGANTEAFF.

The rearrangement links TRBV29-1 to TRBJ2-5, with TRBD2 identical over 8 bases. The CDR3 loop spans 14 amino acids. J gave up 5 bases and V 4 bases, and 9 bases lay outside the gene matches. CDR1 and CDR2 from the germline V gene are SQVTM and ANQGSEA. DNA of the CDR3: TGCAGCGTTGCGCGCAGGGGCGGGAGGGAGACCCAGTACTTC. This encodes CSVARRGGRETQYF.

The J gene is TRBJ2-7, the V gene TRBV5-1; a weak D match, TRBD2 (5 bases). The CDR3 is 14 residues long. The germline CDR1 and CDR2 sequences are SGHRS and YFSETQ. Deletions cut 0 bases from V and 2 bases from J, with 9 bases between. CDR3: CASSLVGSAYEQYF. The DNA for the CDR3 is TGCGCCAGCAGCTTGGTGGGTAGCGCCTACGAGCAGTACTTC.

This chain joins TRBV9 and TRBJ2-1; 9 positions match TRBD1. From germline, CDR1 is SGDLS and CDR2 YYNGEE. V was clipped by 4 bases and J by 3 bases; unmatched bases: 5. The CDR3 contains 15 residues. CDR3 amino acids: CASSPDRGIYNEQFF. The CDR3 coding sequence is TGTGCCAGCAGCCCCGACAGGGGGATCTACAATGAGCAGTTCTTC. Full variable domain (outside the CDR3, taken from reference TRBV9 and TRBJ2-1): DSGVTQTPKHLITATGQRVTLRCSPRSGDLSVYWYQQSLDQGLQFLIQYYNGEERAKGNILERFSAQQFPDLHSELNLSSLELGDSALYFCASSPDRGIYNEQFFGPGTRLTVL.

The chain joins TRBV6-5 to TRBJ2-5, with 8 positions matching TRBD2. CDR1 MNHEY and CDR2 SVGAGI come from the germline V gene. This CDR3 contains 14 residues. V lost 9 bases to trimming and J lost 4 bases; unmatched junction nucleotides: 10. This chain's CDR3 is CASTSGGLRETQYF. The CDR3 bases are TGTGCCAGTACCTCGGGGGGGCTGAGAGAGACCCAGTACTTC.